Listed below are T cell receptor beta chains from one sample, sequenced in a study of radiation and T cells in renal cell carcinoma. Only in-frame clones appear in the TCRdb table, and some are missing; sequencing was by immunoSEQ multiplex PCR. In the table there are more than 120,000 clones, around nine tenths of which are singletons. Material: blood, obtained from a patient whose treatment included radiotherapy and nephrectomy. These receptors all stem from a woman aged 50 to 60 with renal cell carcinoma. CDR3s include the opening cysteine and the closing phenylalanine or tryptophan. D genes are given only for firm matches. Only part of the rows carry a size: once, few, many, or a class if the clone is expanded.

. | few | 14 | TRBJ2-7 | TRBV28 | TGTGCCAGCCTACGGACGACACTGGCCCACGAGCAGTACTTC | CASLRTTLAHEQYF
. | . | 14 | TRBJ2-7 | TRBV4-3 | TGCGCCAGCAGCCAAGATCGGCGCGGAGATGAGCAGTACTTC | CASSQDRRGDEQYF
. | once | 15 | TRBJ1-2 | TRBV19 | TGTGCCAGTAGTATATGGGGCAGGGCCCTCGGCGGCTACACCTTC | CASSIWGRALGGYTF
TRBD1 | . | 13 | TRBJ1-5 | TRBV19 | TGTGCCAGTACGACAGGGATGGGTCAGCCCCAGCATTTT | CASTTGMGQPQHF
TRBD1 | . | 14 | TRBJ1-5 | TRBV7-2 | TGTGCCAGCAGCTCGACAGGGAGCAATCAGCCCCAGCATTTT | CASSSTGSNQPQHF
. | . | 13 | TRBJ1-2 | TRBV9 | TGTGCCAGCAGCCCGACGGGGCCAGATGGCTACACCTTC | CASSPTGPDGYTF
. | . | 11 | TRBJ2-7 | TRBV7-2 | TGTGCCAGCAGCAAAACCTACGAGCAGTACTTC | CASSKTYEQYF
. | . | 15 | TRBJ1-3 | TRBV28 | TGTGCCAGCAGTACCCCCGTGGGTTTAGAAAACACCATATATTTT | CASSTPVGLENTIYF
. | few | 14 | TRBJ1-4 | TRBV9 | TGTGCCAGCGCAGTAAGGGCAACTAATGAAAAACTGTTTTTT | CASAVRATNEKLFF
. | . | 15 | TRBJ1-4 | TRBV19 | TGTGCCAGTAGTGTACTCTCGGGGGCCATACGAAAACTGTTTTTT | CASSVLSGAIRKLFF
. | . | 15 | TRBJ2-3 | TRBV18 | TGTGCCAGCTCCCTCTCGGGGGAGCGGGCAGATACGCAGTATTTT | CASSLSGERADTQYF
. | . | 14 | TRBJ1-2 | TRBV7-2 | TGTGCCAGCAGCTTAGTCACGAACGGGGACGGCTACACCTTC | CASSLVTNGDGYTF
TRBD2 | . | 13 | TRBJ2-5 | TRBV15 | TGTGCCACCAGGCCCGCGGGGGGAGAGACCCAGTACTTC | CATRPAGGETQYF
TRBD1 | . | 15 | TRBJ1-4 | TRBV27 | TGTGCCAGCAGTTTGTCCCGGACAGGGACCGAAAAACTGTTTTTT | CASSLSRTGTEKLFF
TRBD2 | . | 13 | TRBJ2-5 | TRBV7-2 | TGTGCCAGCAGTTCGGGACTAAGAGAGACCCAGTACTTC | CASSSGLRETQYF
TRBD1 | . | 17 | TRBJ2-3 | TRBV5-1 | TGCGCCAGCAGCTTGGAGGGCTTGGCAGGGGGCGCAGATACGCAGTATTTT | CASSLEGLAGGADTQYF
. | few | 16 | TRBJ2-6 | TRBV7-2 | TGTGCCAGCAGCTTAGATCGCGGGATTGGGGCCAACGTCCTGACTTTC | CASSLDRGIGANVLTF
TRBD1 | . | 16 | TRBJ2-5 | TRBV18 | TGTGCCAGCTCACTTATCTCGGACAGGGGAGGAGAGACCCAGTACTTC | CASSLISDRGGETQYF
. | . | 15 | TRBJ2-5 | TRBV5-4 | TGTGCCAGCAGCTTGAGGGGGGGCGGCAAAGAGACCCAGTACTTC | CASSLRGGGKETQYF
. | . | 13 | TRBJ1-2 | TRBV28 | TGTGCCAGCATGGAGTCGACCGTTCGTGGCTACACCTTC | CASMESTVRGYTF
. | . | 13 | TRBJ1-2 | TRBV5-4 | TGTGCCAGCAGCTTGATCAGGGACTATGGCTACACCTTC | CASSLIRDYGYTF
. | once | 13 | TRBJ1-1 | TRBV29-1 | TGCAGCGTTGGGCAGGGGCGGGAGACTGAAGCTTTCTTT | CSVGQGRETEAFF
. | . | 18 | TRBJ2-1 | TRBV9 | TGTGCCAGCAGCGCCCGATCGGGGGCTGGTTACTCCTACAATGAGCAGTTCTTC | CASSARSGAGYSYNEQFF
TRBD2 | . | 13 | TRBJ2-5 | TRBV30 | TGTGCCGCGGGAGGCTCGATACAAGAGACCCAGTACTTC | CAAGGSIQETQYF
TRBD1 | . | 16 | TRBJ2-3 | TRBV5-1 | TGCGCCAGCAGCTCCGGGACAGGGGCGGCGACAGATACGCAGTATTTT | CASSSGTGAATDTQYF
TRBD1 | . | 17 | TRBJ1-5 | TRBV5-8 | TGTGCCAGCAACGACCGGAGACAGGGGTATAGCAATCAGCCCCAGCATTTT | CASNDRRQGYSNQPQHF
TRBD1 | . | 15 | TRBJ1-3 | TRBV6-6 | TGTGCCAGCAGTTCCGACAGGGTTTCCGGAAACACCATATATTTT | CASSSDRVSGNTIYF
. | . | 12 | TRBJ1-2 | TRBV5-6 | TGTGCCAGCAGCCTAATGGACTATGGCTACACCTTC | CASSLMDYGYTF